This T cell receptor (beta chain) emerged from a study of T cell repertoires in cytomegalovirus infection. Study-wide context: Recently identified HLA-C-restricted CMV epitopes and well-studied HLA-B-restricted CMV epitopes were used by the study.

Study-wide results and limits: HLA-C-restricted CMV clonotypes gave the most frequent clonotype in two of eight donors.

TCRdb analysed the reads with MiXCR anew, one entry per CDR3 protein. There are about 700,000 distinct CDR3 sequences in the sample; about 33% occur only once, and 15% to 20% lies in the top ten. This CDR3 spans 14 amino acids. In germline, CDR1 is LGHNA, CDR2 YSLEER. Trimming removed 8 bases from V and 7 bases from J; junction bases left unmatched: 13. Comments on this clonotype: Its specificity is unknown.

The specimen was cultured PBMCs, collected from culture after CMV antigen stimulation. This rearrangement joins TRBV4-3 to TRBJ1-2; 7 bases line up with TRBD1. This TCR was recovered from a human donor in good health (CMV status not recorded). Some clones in this sample may be carry-over from other donors' samples. CDR3 protein: CASVKTGVPGGYTF. The CDR3 DNA follows: TGCGCCAGCGTTAAAACAGGGGTTCCAGGTGGCTACACCTTC.